What follows are 4 T cell receptor beta chains derived from one specimen sequenced in a study of read filtering for tumor transcriptome and immune sequencing. Molecular barcoded adaptors covering alpha/delta and beta/gamma chains were used on around 370 ng RNA. TCRdb passed the reads through MiXCR, listing each CDR3 protein once. The sample yields 100,000 to 150,000 distinct CDR3 sequences, 13% seen once. The material sequenced was a population of CD138-negative cells sorted from bone marrow. Receptors originate from a donor aged 40 or over with multiple myeloma.

This clonotype was recorded at least ten times. The chain links TRBV29-1 to TRBJ2-7; 9 bases agree with TRBD2. The CDR3 length is 16 residues. The trim removed 5 bases at V and 3 bases at J, leaving 14 bases unmatched. Per germline, CDR1 SQVTM and CDR2 ANQGSEA. CDR3 protein: CSVRGERGDHNYEQYF. CDR3 nucleotide sequence: TGCAGCGTTCGTGGTGAGCGGGGGGACCACAACTACGAGCAGTACTTC.

Many counts were recorded for this clonotype. V is TRBV12-3 or TRBV12-4 and J is TRBJ1-1; 9 nucleotides line up with TRBD1. With V trimmed by 6 bases and J by 3 bases, 5 bases remained unmatched. This CDR3 spans 14 amino acids. CDR3 region: CASSLQGADTEAFF. CDR3 DNA sequence: TGTGCCAGCAGCTTACAGGGGGCGGACACTGAAGCTTTCTTT.

Remarks on this clonotype: Just one base apart from a much larger clone, this may be a read error. The V call is TRBV20-1, the J call TRBJ1-5; 7 positions agree with TRBD1. The CDR3 sequence is 17 residues long. Germline CDR1 is DFQATT and CDR2 is SNEGSKA (reference sequence). Trimming removed 4 bases from V and 6 bases from J; junction bases left unmatched: 18. The CDR3 is CSAIGAGGVYTGQPQHF. The CDR3 DNA is TGCAGTGCTATAGGGGCAGGGGGTGTTTATACGGGTCAGCCCCAGCATTTT.

This clonotype was seen many times. This rearrangement joins TRBV7-8 to TRBJ2-1; 8 nucleotides match TRBD2. There are 15 residues in the CDR3. V was clipped by 5 bases and J by 7 bases; unmatched bases: 10. CDR1 is SGHVS and CDR2 is FQNEAQ in the germline V gene. In DNA form, the CDR3 reads TGTGCCAGCAGCGTGGGACTAGTGGAGGGGAATGAGCAGTTCTTC. Translation gives CASSVGLVEGNEQFF.